These 2 T cell receptor beta chains share one sample of origin, sequenced in a study of T-cell memory formation after mild COVID-19. TCRdb re-analysed the 5' RACE reads in MiXCR, keeping a single row per CDR3 protein. Of 350,000 to 500,000 distinct CDR3 sequences listed, 20% to 25% are singletons. Sequencing used PBMCs or a T cell subset sorted from them (not recorded which). All receptors come from an adult woman who had mild COVID-19 (a few samples of this study predate the infection). Cell type and time point are not known.

The rearrangement links TRBV12-3 or TRBV12-4 to TRBJ1-2; no definite D call. The V and J ends lost 3 bases and 5 bases respectively, with 10 bases between them. The CDR3 length is 13 residues. The CDR3: CASSLRHLYGYTF. For the CDR3, the DNA is TGTGCCAGCAGTTTGCGACACTTATATGGCTACACCTTC.

The table lists this clonotype with a few counts. V and J are TRBV29-1 and TRBJ1-2; D remains ambiguous. Germline CDR1 SQVTM, CDR2 ANQGSEA. The V end lost 3 bases, the J end lost 2 bases, and 7 bases lay between the germline ends. This CDR3 is built from 12 residues. This CDR3 is CSVDDGNYGYTF. CDR3 sequence (DNA): TGCAGCGTTGACGACGGAAACTATGGCTACACCTTC.